Presented here are 19 T cell receptor beta chains from one specimen sequenced in a study of blood T cell repertoires in COVID-19. Generated by immunoSEQ multiplex PCR, the TCRdb table keeps only in-frame clones and is missing some. The sample lists about 93,000 clones; less than 90% were seen once. The sample was peripheral blood. Every receptor here comes from a woman of 80 years or more with acute or convalescent COVID-19.

The gene calls are TRBV5-5 and TRBJ2-5; possibly TRBD1 for D (6 bases). V was shortened by 0 bases and J by 4 bases, with 13 bases between the two germline ends. The CDR3 covers 15 residues. From germline, CDR1 is SGHKS and CDR2 YYEKEE (reference sequence). The CDR3: CASSLGAGAAETQYF. As DNA, the CDR3 is TGTGCCAGCAGCTTGGGTGCAGGGGCGGCAGAGACCCAGTACTTC.

The V gene is TRBV3-1 (or the pseudogene TRBV3-2), the J gene TRBJ1-2; 8 bases align to TRBD1. From germline, CDR1 is LGHDT and CDR2 YNNKEL (reference sequence). The CDR3 length is 15 residues. Germline trimming cut 0 bases from V and 8 bases from J; bases unmatched to any gene: 8. This CDR3 reads CASSQDFGQGGGYTF. The CDR3 DNA follows: TGTGCCAGCAGCCAAGATTTCGGACAGGGTGGAGGCTACACCTTC.

The chain employs TRBV7-2 and TRBJ2-7, with TRBD2 identical over 10 bases. The CDR3 is 17 residues long. V trimming: 0 bases; J trimming: 0 bases; junction bases outside the gene matches: 5. CDR1 and CDR2 from the germline V gene are SGHTA and FQGNSA. In nucleotides, the CDR3 is TGTGCCAGCAGCTTAGCGGCTAGCGGGGGAAGCTCCTACGAGCAGTACTTC. As protein: CASSLAASGGSSYEQYF.

This chain links TRBV6-5 with TRBJ1-2; D is unclear. This CDR3 contains 11 residues. The V and J ends lost 6 bases and 3 bases respectively, with 5 bases between them. Germline V gives CDR1 MNHEY, CDR2 SVGAGI. The CDR3 here is CASRPDYGYTF. The CDR3 DNA reads TGTGCCAGCAGGCCGGACTATGGCTACACCTTC.

The chain recombines TRBV19 with TRBJ1-2; no definite D call. CDR1 is LNHDA and CDR2 is SQIVND in the germline V gene (reference sequence). Trimming left V 4 bases short and J 5 bases short, with 17 bases between. The CDR3 spans 15 residues. The CDR3 region is CASSNPSAGFYGYTF. CDR3 nucleotides: TGTGCCAGTAGTAACCCGTCCGCGGGATTTTATGGCTACACCTTC.

DNA of the CDR3: TGTGCCAGCAGCCGGACAGGGTCCCATTACTATTCTGGAAACACCATATATTTT. Translation: CASSRTGSHYYSGNTIYF. The chain links TRBV3-1 (or the pseudogene TRBV3-2) to TRBJ1-3, with 8 bases that match TRBD1. CDR1 and CDR2 from the germline V gene are LGHDT and YNNKEL (reference sequence). V lost 4 bases and J lost 1; bases outside the gene matches: 12. CDR3 length: 18 residues.

The chain uses TRBV30 and TRBJ2-1; weak D call: TRBD2 (6 bases). With 2 bases removed from V and 8 bases from J, the gap between germline ends came to 10 bases. CDR1 GTSNPN and CDR2 SVGIG come from the germline V gene (reference sequence). This CDR3 contains 12 residues. CDR3 nucleotides: TGTGCCTGGAGTTCGACTAGTTATGAGCAGTTCTTC. It translates to CAWSSTSYEQFF. Drawing the rest from reference TRBV30 and TRBJ2-1, the complete variable domain is SQTIHQWPATLVQPVGSPLSLECTVEGTSNPNLYWYRQAAGRGLQLLFYSVGIGQISSEVPQNLSASRPQDRQFILSSKKLLLSDSGFYLCAWSSTSYEQFFGPGTRLTVL.

V and J are TRBV19 and TRBJ2-3; D is unresolved. V was trimmed by 6 bases and J by 0 bases, leaving 10 bases between them. This CDR3 is 14 amino acids long. CDR1 and CDR2 (germline): LNHDA, SQIVND (reference sequence). The CDR3: CASRNYHSTDTQYF. CDR3 coding DNA: TGTGCCAGTAGGAACTACCATAGCACAGATACGCAGTATTTT. Full variable domain (rest looked up from reference TRBV19 and TRBJ2-3): DGGITQSPKYLFRKEGQNVTLSCEQNLNHDAMYWYRQDPGQGLRLIYYSQIVNDFQKGDIAEGYSVSREKKESFPLTVTSAQKNPTAFYLCASRNYHSTDTQYFGPGTRLTVL.

V is TRBV4-2 and J is TRBJ2-7, with a possible D match to TRBD2 (5 bases). Germline V CDR1 and CDR2: LGHNA, YNFKEQ. Between the trimmed V and J ends, which lost 2 bases and 4 bases, there was a span of 18 bases. This CDR3 spans 16 amino acids. CDR3 in amino acids: CASSQFGPETGYEQYF. The DNA for the CDR3 is TGTGCCAGCAGCCAATTTGGACCGGAGACGGGGTACGAGCAGTACTTC.

V gene TRBV18 combines with J gene TRBJ1-2, with TRBD1 matching over 9 bases. The germline CDR1 and CDR2 sequences are KGHSH and LQKENI. The CDR3 is 15 residues long. V shed 4 bases and J 4 bases; nucleotides not matched to a gene: 7. CDR3 nucleotides: TGTGCCAGCTCACTAGCCGGGACAGGGATCTATGGCTACACCTTC. Its protein product is CASSLAGTGIYGYTF.

The chain employs TRBV19 and TRBJ1-3; the D gene is possibly TRBD1 (6 bases). Germline V CDR1 and CDR2: LNHDA, SQIVND (reference sequence). CDR3 length equals 14 residues. Trimming left V 5 bases short and J 9 bases short, with 17 bases between. CDR3 residues: CASSLNRDTITIYF. The CDR3 nucleotides are TGTGCCAGTAGTCTCAATCGGGACACCATCACCATATATTTT.

This chain connects TRBV6-2 or TRBV6-3 to TRBJ2-5; D is possibly TRBD2 (5 bases). Germline V gene sequence: CDR1 MNHEY, CDR2 SVGEGT. The CDR3 extends over 14 amino acids. V was clipped by 6 bases and J by 5 bases, with 16 bases between them. CDR3 DNA sequence: TGTGCCAGCAGCCCCCCCGGGGAGCGGGAGACCCAGTACTTC. As protein: CASSPPGERETQYF.

This rearrangement joins TRBV11-2 to TRBJ2-2, with D hard to call. Trimming left V 4 bases short and J 0 bases short, with 12 bases between. The CDR3 is 16 residues long. Germline-derived CDR1 and CDR2 are SGHAT and FQNNGV. The CDR3 region has the DNA TGTGCCAGCAGCTCTCCCAGGTTCGCGAACACCGGGGAGCTGTTTTTT. Its protein product is CASSSPRFANTGELFF.

The chain is built from TRBV27 and TRBJ2-3; D call uncertain. V was clipped by 6 bases and J by 2 bases, with 12 bases between them. Germline lookup yields CDR1 MNHEY and CDR2 SMNVEV (reference sequence). The CDR3 totals 14 residues. The CDR3 sequence is CASRKQFDTDTQYF. In nucleotides, the CDR3 is TGTGCCAGCAGAAAACAGTTTGACACAGATACGCAGTATTTT.

This chain uses TRBV12-3 or TRBV12-4 with TRBJ2-7, with D possibly matching TRBD2 (6 bases). Trimming took off 3 bases at V and 9 bases at J, with 15 bases between the two ends. There are 13 residues in the CDR3. The CDR3 protein is CASSLGLKLGQYF. The CDR3 bases are TGTGCCAGCAGTTTGGGACTGAAACTAGGGCAGTACTTC.

The chain carries TRBV2 and TRBJ1-1; tentative D call: TRBD1 (6 bases). The CDR3 is made up of 16 amino acids. The V gene lost 3 bases and the J gene lost 4 bases, with 18 bases spanning the gap. Per germline, CDR1 SNHLY and CDR2 FYNNEI. CDR3 amino acids: CASSDGTRGGGTEAFF. The CDR3 coding sequence is TGTGCCAGCAGTGATGGGACAAGGGGAGGGGGCACTGAAGCTTTCTTT. Complete variable domain (other parts from reference TRBV2 and TRBJ1-1): EPEVTQTPSHQVTQMGQEVILRCVPISNHLYFYWYRQILGQKVEFLVSFYNNEISEKSEIFDDQFSVERPDGSNFTLKIRSTKLEDSAMYFCASSDGTRGGGTEAFFGQGTRLTVV.

This clone was picked up one time. J is TRBJ1-2 and V is TRBV7-9, with TRBD1 matching 7 bases. The length of the CDR3 is 14 residues. CDR1 is SEHNR, CDR2 FQNEAQ, per germline (reference sequence). V was clipped by 7 bases and J by 4 bases; unmatched bases: 9. CDR3 protein: CASTDTGVGYGYTF. The CDR3 DNA sequence: TGTGCCAGCACCGACACAGGGGTTGGCTATGGCTACACCTTC. The variable domain in full, completed from reference TRBV7-9 and TRBJ1-2, reads DTGVSQNPRHKITKRGQNVTFRCDPISEHNRLYWYRQTLGQGPEFLTYFQNEAQLEKSRLLSDRFSAERPKGSFSTLEIQRTEQGDSAMYLCASTDTGVGYGYTFGSGTRLTVV.

The CDR3 sequence: CASSYGRTAGNQPQHF. The CDR3 nucleotides are TGTGCCAGCAGTTACGGGCGGACTGCTGGCAATCAGCCCCAGCATTTT. V and J are TRBV6-6 and TRBJ1-5, with D hard to call. Germline CDR1 MNHNY, CDR2 SVGAGI (reference sequence). This CDR3 is 16 amino acids long. Trimming cost V 2 bases and J 2 bases, with 13 bases left between them.

The chain employs TRBV18 and TRBJ2-3; TRBD2 is a possible D gene (5 bases). Germline loops: CDR1 KGHSH, CDR2 LQKENI. V dropped 2 bases and J dropped 4 bases, with 10 bases sitting between them. The CDR3 runs 14 residues. CDR3 DNA sequence: TGTGCCAGCTCACCATTACTACTAGCAGATACGCAGTATTTT. Its translation is CASSPLLLADTQYF.